The TCR beta chain under discussion was sequenced for a study of shared clonotypes between healthy human individuals. The V end was cut by 5 bases, the J end by 8 bases, with 16 bases between. Per the germline V gene, CDR1 is SGHAT and CDR2 is FQNNGV. This CDR3 contains 14 residues. Produced via immunoSEQ multiplex PCR; TCRdb's table is partial and in-frame only. The sample includes roughly 810,000 clones, roughly 96% of them seen just once. This clone appeared a single time. In the naive CD8 group, cells lacked CD45RO and were positively selected for CCR7, so terminally differentiated effector memory CD45RA+ cells were left out.

The sequence came from a young man in good health. The sample comprised naive CD8+ T cells sorted from blood. This chain links TRBV11-2 with TRBJ2-4; no reliable D call. CDR3 region: CASSPSVMIDIQYF. Here the CDR3 DNA reads TGTGCCAGCAGCCCTAGTGTTATGATAGACATTCAGTACTTC.